This entry lists 6 T cell receptor beta chains sequenced from one sample in a study of T-cell reconstitution after alpha-beta-depleted transplantation in children. Construction of the TCRbeta library involved unique molecular identifiers. Each CDR3 protein gets one entry after TCRdb re-called the PCR reads with MiXCR. The repertoire has about 92,000 distinct CDR3 sequences, more than 10% of them found once; the top ten carry more than 11%. This sample comprised PBMCs from the stem cell graft donor, obtained from the stem cell graft. The receptors shown here come from a human donor who donated a stem cell graft to a child with inherited bone marrow failure.

At least ten counts were recorded for this clonotype. The V and J genes are TRBV20-1 and TRBJ2-7; 7 bases line up with TRBD2. This CDR3 is built from 15 residues. The junction had 5 bases not matched to a gene; V was cut back by 0 bases and J by 0 bases. Germline assignment: CDR1 DFQATT and CDR2 SNEGSKA (reference sequence). In DNA, the CDR3 is TGCAGTGCTAGAGATCAGGAGCGGGGCTCCTACGAGCAGTACTTC. Residues: CSARDQERGSYEQYF.

The rearrangement joins TRBV24-1 to TRBJ2-3, with D perhaps assigned TRBD1 or TRBD2 (5 bases each). Trimming stripped 3 bases from V and 0 bases from J, with 9 bases between. The CDR3 is 15 residues long. In germline, CDR1 is KGHDR, CDR2 SFDVKD. CDR3 sequence reads: CATSDPGRSTDTQYF. The CDR3 coding sequence is TGTGCCACCAGTGATCCAGGGAGAAGCACAGATACGCAGTATTTT.

This clonotype was counted many times. The chain links TRBV5-1 to TRBJ2-7; D remains ambiguous. The V gene lost 8 bases and the J gene lost 4 bases, with 4 bases spanning the gap. CDR3 length: 9 amino acids. Germline V gene sequence: CDR1 SGHRS, CDR2 YFSETQ. The CDR3 spells CASAYEQYF. The CDR3 coding sequence is TGCGCCAGTGCTTACGAGCAGTACTTC.

V and J are TRBV11-2 and TRBJ1-2; 7 bases map to TRBD1. The CDR3 runs to 14 residues. The germline V gene has CDR1 SGHAT and CDR2 FQNNGV. V shed 5 bases, J shed 4 bases, and the junction held 7 bases outside the gene matches. The CDR3 is CASSRQGLSYGYTF. In DNA, the CDR3 is TGTGCCAGCAGCCGACAGGGCCTTTCCTATGGCTACACCTTC.

This clonotype has ten or more counts. The chain carries TRBV29-1 and TRBJ1-4, with 12 positions matching TRBD1. The CDR3 consists of 16 residues. Germline-derived CDR1 and CDR2 are SQVTM and ANQGSEA. V was pared by 4 bases and J by 8 bases, with 11 bases of the junction left unmatched. CDR3 amino acids: CSVGGTGGRAVEKLFF. The CDR3 DNA sequence: TGCAGCGTTGGCGGGACAGGGGGCCGGGCTGTGGAAAAACTGTTTTTT. Variable domain in full (rest from reference TRBV29-1 and TRBJ1-4): SAVISQKPSRDICQRGTSLTIQCQVDSQVTMMFWYRQQPGQSLTLIATANQGSEATYESGFVIDKFPISRPNLTFSTLTVSNMSPEDSSIYLCSVGGTGGRAVEKLFFGSGTQLSVL.

This chain connects TRBV7-2 to TRBJ2-7, with 8 bases that match TRBD1. J gave up 3 bases and V 6 bases, and 4 bases lay outside the gene matches. Germline lookup yields CDR1 SGHTA and CDR2 FQGNSA. This CDR3 is 13 amino acids long. The CDR3 DNA reads as TGTGCCAGCAGTCATGACAGGGGCTACGAGCAGTACTTC. This sequence encodes CASSHDRGYEQYF.